This T cell receptor (beta chain) is from a study of T cell changes during pregnancy in multiple sclerosis. CDR1 LNHDA and CDR2 SQIVND come from the germline V gene (reference sequence). Trimming took 1 base from V and 6 from J, leaving 13 bases between them. The CDR3 contains 14 residues. Clones were read by immunoSEQ multiplex PCR, and TCRdb kept only the in-frame ones, dropping some. The sample carries more than 50,000 clones, around nine tenths recorded once. J is TRBJ2-7 and V is TRBV19; the D gene is possibly TRBD2 (6 bases). This TCR derives from a female donor with multiple sclerosis, enrolled in a pregnancy study. The specimen comprised peripheral blood, sampled before pregnancy. The DNA of the CDR3 is TGTGCCAGTAGTATAGTAGGCGGGGCGGGCGAGCAGTACTTC. It specifies CASSIVGGAGEQYF.